This T cell receptor (beta chain) came from a study of T-cell memory formation after mild COVID-19. Study details: Largely donor-specific sequence clusters came from two donors.

General study findings and limits: There was a balanced CD4/CD8 profile in clones contracting day 15 to 85, and later expanders leaned CD4+. Chiefly within CM and EM were the contracting CD4+ clones; CD8+ ones were within EMRA. Unconfirmed was the SARS-CoV-2 specificity of second-wave clones that peaked on day 37.

The length of the CDR3 is 16 residues. After removal of 5 bases from V and 5 bases from J, the junction contained 7 bases not matched to a gene. Germline CDR1 and CDR2: MNHEY and SVGAGI. TCRdb used MiXCR to reprocess the 5' RACE reads, holding one entry per CDR3 protein. Of 350,000 or so distinct CDR3 sequences in the sample, 20% to 25% were seen once. Concerning this clonotype itself: What it recognizes is unknown.

The genes are TRBV6-5 and TRBJ2-2; TRBD2 aligns across 11 bases. Source material: PBMCs or a T cell subset sorted from them (not recorded which). The sequence was obtained from a young man who had mild COVID-19 (a few samples of this study predate the infection). Cell type and time point are not known. The CDR3 nucleotides are TGTGCCAGCAGTGACAAGGGACTAGCGGTGACCGGGGAGCTGTTTTTT. Translation gives CASSDKGLAVTGELFF.